What follows describes a single TCR beta chain. Its antigen remains unknown. This entry belongs to a study of T cell repertoires in cytomegalovirus infection. Study context: CMV infection and matching HLA type were both indicated by public TCR beta signatures.

TCRdb used MiXCR to reprocess the reads, holding one entry per CDR3 protein. In the table there are 300,000 to 400,000 distinct CDR3 sequences, 9.5% of which are singletons. The CDR3 runs to 14 residues. The germline V gene has CDR1 MGHRA and CDR2 YSYEKL. V was clipped by 1 base and J by 0 bases, with 7 bases between them. Broader study findings: Public TCR beta family frequency separated CMV-and-HLA carriers, including in an independent cohort. Dominant in the ex vivo response were TCR beta clonotypes restricted by HLA-C and specific for CMV.

The rearrangement joins TRBV4-1 to TRBJ2-7; D gene unclear. This receptor was identified in a human donor in good health (CMV status not recorded). Some clones in this sample may be carry-over from other donors' samples. The sequenced sample was PBMCs. The DNA for the CDR3 is TGCGCCAGCAGCCAAGGACCCGACTCCTACGAGCAGTACTTC. This gives the protein CASSQGPDSYEQYF.